The following is a TCR beta chain sequence with its context. Its antigen is undetermined. The CDR3 extends over 18 amino acids. V lost 2 bases and J 2 bases, leaving 19 bases between the germline ends. Germline V gives CDR1 KGHSH, CDR2 LQKENI. TCRdb's table, derived via immunoSEQ multiplex PCR, lists solely in-frame clones and lacks some. The sample has approximately 60,000 clones, 83% seen once. The data belong to a study of OX40 agonist ivuxolimab in advanced cancers. General study findings and limits: CD8+ T cells (on average) carried more expanded clones than CD4+ T cells. At doses 0.1 to 3.0 mg/kg, CD4+ and CD8+ clones expanded.

This clonotype originated in an adult with an advanced solid tumor such as melanoma, head and neck, liver or kidney cancer. The starting material was CD4+ or CD8+ T cells sorted from blood, obtained in a trial of the OX40 agonist ivuxolimab. V is TRBV18 and J is TRBJ1-5, with D possibly matching TRBD1 (6 bases). The CDR3 spells CASSPAGQLSFGNQPQHF. CDR3 bases: TGTGCCAGCTCACCAGCGGGACAACTCTCTTTTGGCAATCAGCCCCAGCATTTT.